A single T cell receptor (beta chain) is shown here with its context. Original handling: Amplifying reference gene primers gave estimates of nucleated cell counts. Some clones are missing from TCRdb's copy, which holds only in-frame ones; the method was immunoSEQ multiplex PCR. From that table come the V and J calls and clone size; the DNA was used to work out D and trimming. The sample holds around 350,000 clones; more than 75% are singletons and the top ten take about 3%. The record originates from a study of blood T cell repertoires in COVID-19. Overall study context: Some COVID-19 samples were acute and others convalescent; all came from the United States, Italy and Spain. PBMCs, B-cell-depleted T cells, or T cells were the source of the cDNA or gDNA that made up the material.

The clonotype originates from a human donor in a cohort sampled during active COVID-19. Sequencing used peripheral blood.

The CDR3 DNA follows: TGTGCCAGCAGCTACCGGGACAGGCAGTACACAGATACGCAGTATTTT. This codes for CASSYRDRQYTDTQYF. The chain carries TRBV7-9 and TRBJ2-3, with 8 bases aligning to TRBD1. There are 16 residues in the CDR3. The J segment lost 2 bases and the V segment lost 4 bases, leaving 8 bases of the junction unmatched. The germline V gene encodes CDR1 SEHNR and CDR2 FQNEAQ (reference sequence). The full variable domain, with the rest looked up from reference TRBV7-9 and TRBJ2-3, is DTGVSQNPRHKITKRGQNVTFRCDPISEHNRLYWYRQTLGQGPEFLTYFQNEAQLEKSRLLSDRFSAERPKGSFSTLEIQRTEQGDSAMYLCASSYRDRQYTDTQYFGPGTRLTVL.